This T cell receptor beta chain was sequenced during a study of OX40 agonist ivuxolimab in advanced cancers. Study overall: An anti-OX40 (CD134) antibody with agonistic activity, ivuxolimab, was administered to patients. Patients in the trial were receiving intravenous ivuxolimab every 2 weeks, at doses of 0.01 to 10 mg/kg.

Clones were sequenced by immunoSEQ multiplex PCR, and TCRdb holds only the in-frame ones, with some missing. The data contain roughly 80,000 clones, around nine tenths of them singletons. A word on this clone: Other DNA sequences from this sample encode an identical CDR3 as well.

This sequence was found in an adult with an advanced solid tumor such as melanoma, head and neck, liver or kidney cancer. The sample consisted of CD4+ or CD8+ T cells sorted from blood, taken in a trial of the OX40 agonist ivuxolimab.

Written as DNA, the CDR3 is TGTGCCAGCAGTGAATACACTGAAGCTTTCTTT. Protein sequence: CASSEYTEAFF. This chain links TRBV2 with TRBJ1-1; no clear D. V lost 2 bases, J lost 3 bases, and 1 base lay in between. The CDR3 sequence is 11 residues long. Germline V CDR1 and CDR2: SNHLY, FYNNEI.